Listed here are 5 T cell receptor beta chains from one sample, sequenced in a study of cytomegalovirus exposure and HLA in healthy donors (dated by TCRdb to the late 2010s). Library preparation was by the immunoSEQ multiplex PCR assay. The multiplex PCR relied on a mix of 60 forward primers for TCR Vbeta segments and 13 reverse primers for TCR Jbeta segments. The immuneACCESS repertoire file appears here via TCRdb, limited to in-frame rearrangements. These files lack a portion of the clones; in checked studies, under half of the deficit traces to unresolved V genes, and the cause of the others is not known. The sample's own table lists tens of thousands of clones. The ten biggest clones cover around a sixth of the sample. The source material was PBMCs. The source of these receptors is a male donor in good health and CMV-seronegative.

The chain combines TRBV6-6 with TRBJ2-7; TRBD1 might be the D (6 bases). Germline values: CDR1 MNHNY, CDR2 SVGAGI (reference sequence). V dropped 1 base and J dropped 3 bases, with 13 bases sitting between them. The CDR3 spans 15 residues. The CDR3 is CASSYYGTRDYEQYF. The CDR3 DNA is TGTGCCAGCAGTTACTACGGGACAAGGGACTACGAGCAGTACTTC.

The CDR3: CASSLGIGTPSPDTQYF. The CDR3 DNA reads as TGTGCCAGCAGCTTAGGTATTGGGACACCCTCCCCAGATACGCAGTATTTT. The rearrangement uses TRBV7-6 and TRBJ2-3; D may be TRBD1 (6 bases). Germline V gene lookup returns CDR1 SGHVS and CDR2 FNYEAQ. CDR3 size: 17 residues. Trimming shortened V by 1 base and J by 4 bases, and 18 bases separated the two germline ends.

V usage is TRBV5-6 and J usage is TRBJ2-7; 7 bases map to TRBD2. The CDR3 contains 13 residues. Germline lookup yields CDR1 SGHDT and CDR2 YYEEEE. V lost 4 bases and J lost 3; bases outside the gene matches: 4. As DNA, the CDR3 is TGTGCCAGCAGCCGGACTAGTTACTACGAGCAGTACTTC. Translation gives CASSRTSYYEQYF.

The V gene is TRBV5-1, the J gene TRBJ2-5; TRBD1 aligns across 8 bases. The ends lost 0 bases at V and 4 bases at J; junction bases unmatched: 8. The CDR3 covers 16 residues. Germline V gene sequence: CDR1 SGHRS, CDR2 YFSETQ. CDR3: CASSLESGGAGETQYF. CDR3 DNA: TGCGCCAGCAGCTTGGAATCAGGGGGCGCGGGAGAGACCCAGTACTTC.

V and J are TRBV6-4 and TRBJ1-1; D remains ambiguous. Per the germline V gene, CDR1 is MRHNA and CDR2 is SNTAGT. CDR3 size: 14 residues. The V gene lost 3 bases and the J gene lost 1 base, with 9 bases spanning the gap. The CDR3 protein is CASSEIAGNTEAFF. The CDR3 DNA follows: TGTGCCAGCAGTGAAATCGCCGGGAACACTGAAGCTTTCTTT.